What follows describes a single TCR beta chain. These data originate in a study of blood T cell repertoires in COVID-19. For the study at large: COVID-19 samples collected from the United States, Italy and Spain covered acute and convalescent phases.

This CDR3 is built from 12 residues. V was clipped by 7 bases and J by 1 base, with 11 bases between them. The V gene's germline CDR1 is SQVTM and CDR2 ANQGSEA. As handled by the study authors: From reference gene primer amplification, estimates of nucleated cell counts were derived. Clones were sequenced by immunoSEQ multiplex PCR, and TCRdb holds only the in-frame ones, with some missing. The V and J calls and clone size come from that table; D and trimming were worked out from the DNA. The sample lists about 220,000 clones, 65% to 90% occurring once. This rearrangement joins TRBV29-1 to TRBJ2-7; a possible D gene is TRBD2 (5 bases). Sequencing was performed on peripheral blood. This TCR derives from a human donor in a cohort sampled during active COVID-19. CDR3 in amino acids: CSAEGRSYEQYF. CDR3 DNA: TGCAGCGCCGAGGGCAGATCCTACGAGCAGTACTTC.